This entry is about one T cell receptor beta chain. The germline CDR1 and CDR2 sequences are SGHRS and YFSETQ. The length of the CDR3 is 16 residues. The data were obtained in a study of monozygotic twins with inflammatory bowel disease. TCRdb re-analyzed the 5' RACE reads; it lists each CDR3 protein once, without DNA. The sample data list under 200,000 distinct CDR3 sequences. V gene TRBV5-1 combines with J gene TRBJ2-5; TCRdb selects TRBD1, and the lack of DNA leaves this call unchecked. Specimen: blood. The sequence came from a human donor with ulcerative colitis or Crohn's disease, or a healthy co-twin of an affected twin (not recorded which). Here the CDR3 reads CASSFAPVGGKETQYF.